The 30 T cell receptor beta chains listed next were all sequenced from one sample in a study of blood T cell repertoires in COVID-19. Assay used: immunoSEQ multiplex PCR; TCRdb lists only in-frame clones, some missing. In the table there are roughly 140,000 clones, 80% to 90% of which are singletons. Input material: peripheral blood. The receptors come from a woman between 50 and 59 years old with acute or convalescent COVID-19.

This clone was seen only once. The V and J genes are TRBV18 and TRBJ2-7; D is undetermined. The CDR3 runs to 14 residues. Germline loops: CDR1 KGHSH, CDR2 LQKENI. V lost 3 bases and J 2 bases, leaving 11 bases between the germline ends. The CDR3, as DNA: TGTGCCAGCTCACCGGGCCAGGTGACCTACGAGCAGTACTTC. As protein: CASSPGQVTYEQYF.

V gene TRBV5-1 combines with J gene TRBJ1-2, with 10 positions matching TRBD1. This CDR3 spans 14 amino acids. With V trimmed by 7 bases and J by 0 bases, 3 bases remained unmatched. Per germline, CDR1 SGHRS and CDR2 YFSETQ. The DNA of the CDR3 is TGCGCCAGCCGACAGGGGGCGACTAACTATGGCTACACCTTC. As protein: CASRQGATNYGYTF.

V gene TRBV18 combines with J gene TRBJ2-7, with D perhaps TRBD1 (5 bases). The CDR3 totals 15 residues. V was clipped by 0 bases and J by 4 bases, with 13 bases between them. CDR1 is KGHSH, CDR2 LQKENI, per germline. The CDR3: CASSPPSRAAYEQYF. CDR3 nucleotide sequence: TGTGCCAGCTCACCACCGTCCAGGGCGGCGTACGAGCAGTACTTC.

This clone has ten or more counts. V usage is TRBV7-3 and J usage is TRBJ2-7; TRBD2 aligns across 9 bases. Per germline, CDR1 SGHTA and CDR2 FQGTGA. The junction had 10 bases not matched to a gene; V was cut back by 5 bases and J by 5 bases. The CDR3 contains 15 residues. CDR3 in DNA: TGTGCCAGCAGCCCATCCGGGACTAGCTTCCACGAGCAGTACTTC. Protein sequence: CASSPSGTSFHEQYF.

The CDR3 DNA reads TGTGCCTCACTAGCGACCCTCCAAGAGACCCAGTACTTC. Encoded protein: CASLATLQETQYF. This chain connects TRBV28 to TRBJ2-5; TRBD2 agrees at 7 bases. The CDR3 runs 13 residues. V dropped 11 bases and J dropped 1; count of bases not matched to a gene: 7. Germline CDR1 is MDHEN and CDR2 is SYDVKM.

The genes are TRBV29-1 and TRBJ1-2, with a possible D match to TRBD1 (5 bases). Germline lookup yields CDR1 SQVTM and CDR2 ANQGSEA. CDR3 length: 14 residues. Trimming removed 2 bases from V and 2 bases from J, with 12 bases in between. The CDR3 bases are TGCAGCGTTGAAAGAGGTCAGGGAAACTATGGCTACACCTTC. Its protein product is CSVERGQGNYGYTF.

The rearrangement links TRBV7-9 to TRBJ2-4; 16 positions match TRBD2. CDR3 size: 19 residues. Trimming cost V 5 bases and J 6 bases; bases outside gene matches: 13. Germline CDR1 reads SEHNR; CDR2 reads FQNEAQ (reference sequence). CDR3 sequence: CASSKSGTSGRARVNIQYF. As DNA, the CDR3 is TGTGCCAGCAGCAAATCCGGGACTAGCGGGAGGGCCAGGGTAAACATTCAGTACTTC.

The sample holds a few counts of this clone. The CDR3, as DNA: TGCGCCAGCAGTGAGTCGACAGGGGGCTACCTATATGGCTACACCTTC. It encodes CASSESTGGYLYGYTF. This chain connects TRBV10-1 to TRBJ1-2, with 10 bases aligning to TRBD1. This CDR3 has 16 amino acids. CDR1 WNHNN and CDR2 SYGVQD come from the germline V gene (reference sequence). The J segment lost 5 bases and the V segment lost 0 bases, leaving 6 bases of the junction unmatched.

The rearrangement joins TRBV4-2 to TRBJ2-4, with 7 bases fitting TRBD1. The CDR3 is 16 residues long. V lost 0 bases, J lost 2 bases, and 4 bases stayed unmatched. In germline, CDR1 is LGHNA, CDR2 YNFKEQ. DNA of the CDR3: TGTGCCAGCAGCCAAGACGGGGACAGCACCAAAAACATTCAGTACTTC. It is translated as CASSQDGDSTKNIQYF.

The gene calls are TRBV9 and TRBJ1-4; the D gene is possibly TRBD1 (6 bases). The germline V gene encodes CDR1 SGDLS and CDR2 YYNGEE. The CDR3 consists of 13 residues. Trimming removed 3 bases at V and 14 bases at J, with 17 bases between. In DNA, the CDR3 is TGTGCCAGCAGCGCCGTACCCCAGGGGATGCTGTTTTTT. It yields the protein CASSAVPQGMLFF.

Points on this clone: Other nucleotide sequences from this sample produce the same CDR3. The chain recombines TRBV18 with TRBJ2-2; 9 bases map to TRBD2. The germline gives CDR1 KGHSH, CDR2 LQKENI. CDR3 length: 16 residues. Trimming removed 3 bases from V and 0 bases from J; junction bases left unmatched: 2. CDR3 sequence (DNA): TGTGCCAGCTCACCCCTAGCGGGGTCGAACACCGGGGAGCTGTTTTTT. Protein product: CASSPLAGSNTGELFF. Variable domain in full (rest from reference TRBV18 and TRBJ2-2): NAGVMQNPRHLVRRRGQEARLRCSPMKGHSHVYWYRQLPEEGLKFMVYLQKENIIDESGMPKERFSAEFPKEGPSILRIQQVVRGDSAAYFCASSPLAGSNTGELFFGEGSRLTVL.

V and J are TRBV2 and TRBJ2-5; TRBD2 agrees at 8 bases. CDR3 size: 12 residues. Germline trimming cut 6 bases from V and 3 bases from J; bases unmatched to any gene: 0. The germline V gene has CDR1 SNHLY and CDR2 FYNNEI. This chain's CDR3 is CASRREEETQYF. The CDR3 DNA sequence: TGTGCCAGCAGGCGGGAGGAAGAGACCCAGTACTTC.

The gene calls are TRBV4-1 and TRBJ1-1; TRBD1 agrees at 7 bases. The CDR3 covers 15 residues. V was pared by 3 bases and J by 0 bases, with 4 bases of the junction left unmatched. The germline gives CDR1 MGHRA, CDR2 YSYEKL. CDR3 residues: CASSHNQGVNTEAFF. CDR3 DNA: TGCGCCAGCAGCCATAACCAGGGGGTGAACACTGAAGCTTTCTTT.

This clone was detected a few times. The rearrangement joins TRBV9 to TRBJ2-7, with TRBD2 as a possible D gene (6 bases). V was trimmed by 0 bases and J by 0 bases, leaving 10 bases between them. CDR1 SGDLS and CDR2 YYNGEE come from the germline V gene. The CDR3 covers 15 residues. The CDR3 protein is CASSVGGINSYEQYF. The CDR3 DNA sequence: TGTGCCAGCAGCGTAGGCGGGATTAACTCCTACGAGCAGTACTTC.

This clone came up once. The chain combines TRBV24-1 with TRBJ2-3; D is undetermined. The germline CDR1 and CDR2 sequences are KGHDR and SFDVKD. The germline V and J ends were trimmed by 4 bases and 3 bases, with 4 bases remaining between them. This CDR3 spans 12 amino acids. This chain's CDR3 is CATSEATDTQYF. The CDR3 DNA reads TGTGCCACCAGTGAAGCAACAGATACGCAGTATTTT.

The V gene is TRBV30, the J gene TRBJ1-5, with TRBD1 matching 7 bases. With V trimmed by 0 bases and J by 6 bases, 5 bases remained unmatched. The germline gives CDR1 GTSNPN, CDR2 SVGIG (reference sequence). The CDR3 contains 14 residues. The CDR3 coding sequence is TGTGCCTGGAGTGTCAGACAGGGACTTCAGCCCCAGCATTTT. The encoded protein is CAWSVRQGLQPQHF.

V is TRBV28 and J is TRBJ2-3, with TRBD2 as a possible D gene (6 bases). Trimming stripped 3 bases from V and 2 bases from J, with 18 bases between. Germline values: CDR1 MDHEN, CDR2 SYDVKM. This CDR3 region has 17 residues. The CDR3, as DNA: TGTGCCAGCAGTTTCGGAGTTACTAGCCTATCCACAGATACGCAGTATTTT. Translation: CASSFGVTSLSTDTQYF. Full variable domain (outside the CDR3, taken from reference TRBV28 and TRBJ2-3): DVKVTQSSRYLVKRTGEKVFLECVQDMDHENMFWYRQDPGLGLRLIYFSYDVKMKEKGDIPEGYSVSREKKERFSLILESASTNQTSMYLCASSFGVTSLSTDTQYFGPGTRLTVL.

The chain combines TRBV10-3 with TRBJ1-6, with a tentative D call TRBD1 (5 bases). Trimming took off 3 bases at V and 12 bases at J, with 15 bases between the two ends. Per the germline V gene, CDR1 is ENHRY and CDR2 is SYGVKD. This CDR3 is 14 amino acids long. The CDR3 bases are TGTGCCATCAGTGATGGGCAGGGCTCGGAACCCCTCCACTTT. Protein product: CAISDGQGSEPLHF.

The CDR3 region is CASSQDRGGRTGELFF. The CDR3 region has the DNA TGCGCCAGCAGCCAAGATCGAGGGGGAAGAACCGGGGAGCTGTTTTTT. J is TRBJ2-2 and V is TRBV4-1; a possible D gene is TRBD1 (6 bases). V lost 0 bases to trimming and J lost 5 bases, with 13 bases between them. Germline V CDR1 and CDR2: MGHRA, YSYEKL. The CDR3 spans 16 residues.

The rearrangement joins TRBV7-2 to TRBJ2-3; 9 nucleotides agree with TRBD2. CDR1 SGHTA and CDR2 FQGNSA come from the germline V gene. The length of the CDR3 is 18 residues. V shed 3 bases, J shed 4 bases, and the junction held 14 bases outside the gene matches. The chain's CDR3 is CASSFIAAGGPKADTQYF. The CDR3 DNA sequence: TGTGCCAGCAGCTTCATTGCCGCGGGAGGGCCTAAGGCAGATACGCAGTATTTT.

The chain has TRBV5-1 and TRBJ2-1, with D possibly being TRBD1 (5 bases). Trimming pared 0 bases from V and 8 bases from J, leaving 9 bases between. Germline loops: CDR1 SGHRS, CDR2 YFSETQ. The CDR3 loop spans 13 amino acids. The CDR3: CASSLGEQDEQFF. In nucleotides, the CDR3 is TGCGCCAGCAGCTTGGGGGAACAGGATGAGCAGTTCTTC.

The V call is TRBV7-9, the J call TRBJ2-7, with 8 bases identical to TRBD1. The germline CDR1 and CDR2 sequences are SEHNR and FQNEAQ (reference sequence). Unmatched junction bases numbered 5, after V lost 1 base and J lost 6 bases. This CDR3 has 14 amino acids. CDR3 protein: CASSLGQGAAEQYF. In nucleotides, the CDR3 is TGTGCCAGCAGCTTAGGGCAGGGGGCGGCCGAGCAGTACTTC.

The chain is built from TRBV2 and TRBJ2-3, with 10 bases that match TRBD2. The CDR3 extends over 18 amino acids. Germline V gene data show CDR1 as SNHLY and CDR2 as FYNNEI. V lost 1 base, J lost 2 bases, and 9 bases stayed unmatched. The CDR3 DNA reads as TGTGCCAGCAGTGAAGGGACATATCTAGCGGGGGCCACAGATACGCAGTATTTT. It is translated as CASSEGTYLAGATDTQYF.

The chain couples TRBV7-2 to TRBJ1-2, with TRBD1 matching 8 bases. In germline, CDR1 is SGHTA, CDR2 FQGNSA. This CDR3 contains 13 residues. V shed 4 bases, J shed 7 bases, and the junction held 5 bases outside the gene matches. The DNA for the CDR3 is TGTGCCAGCAGCTCCCGCCAGGGGGCTGGCTACACCTTC. Residues: CASSSRQGAGYTF.

The rearrangement joins TRBV5-8 to TRBJ2-2, with TRBD1 matching 7 bases. This CDR3 is built from 15 residues. J lost 2 bases, V lost 4 bases, and 5 bases had no gene match. Germline CDR1 is SGHTS and CDR2 is YDEGEE. This CDR3 reads CASSRQGVNTGELFF. The CDR3, as DNA: TGTGCCAGCAGCCGACAGGGCGTAAACACCGGGGAGCTGTTTTTT.

The chain couples TRBV5-8 to TRBJ1-5; D remains ambiguous. V lost 0 bases and J 0 bases, leaving 7 bases between the germline ends. This CDR3 has 15 residues. Germline V gene sequence: CDR1 SGHTS, CDR2 YDEGEE. The CDR3: CASSLARISNQPQHF. The CDR3 DNA sequence: TGTGCCAGCAGCTTGGCCAGGATTAGCAATCAGCCCCAGCATTTT.

The CDR3 protein is CASSPLGLVGTGELFF. The CDR3 nucleotides are TGTGCCAGCAGCCCATTAGGACTAGTCGGCACCGGGGAGCTGTTTTTT. The V call is TRBV7-7, the J call TRBJ2-2; 7 bases agree with TRBD2. Germline loops: CDR1 SSHAT, CDR2 FNYEAQ (reference sequence). The CDR3 consists of 16 residues. Losses at the gene ends were 5 bases for V and 4 bases for J; bases not matched to a gene: 10.

The J gene is TRBJ2-1, the V gene TRBV29-1; 8 bases map to TRBD2. The germline gives CDR1 SQVTM, CDR2 ANQGSEA. Unmatched junction bases numbered 7, after V lost 5 bases and J lost 4 bases. The CDR3 is made up of 14 amino acids. CDR3 sequence reads: CSVRLAGSYNEQFF. DNA of the CDR3: TGCAGCGTTCGCCTAGCGGGCTCTTACAATGAGCAGTTCTTC.

The chain is built from TRBV7-9 and TRBJ2-3; TRBD2 aligns across 15 bases. Trimming cost V 6 bases and J 6 bases; bases outside gene matches: 4. The CDR3 totals 15 residues. Per germline, CDR1 SEHNR and CDR2 FQNEAQ (reference sequence). The CDR3 loop reads CASRGTSGRKDTQYF. CDR3 in DNA: TGTGCCAGCAGGGGGACTAGCGGGAGGAAGGATACGCAGTATTTT.

The chain is built from TRBV9 and TRBJ2-5; TRBD2 matches 9 bases. CDR1 is SGDLS and CDR2 is YYNGEE in the germline V gene. After removal of 0 bases from V and 2 bases from J, the junction contained 17 bases not matched to a gene. This CDR3 has 20 residues. CDR3 in amino acids: CASSVGLAGDRAPTQETQYF. CDR3 DNA sequence: TGTGCCAGCAGCGTAGGGTTAGCGGGGGATAGGGCCCCAACTCAAGAGACCCAGTACTTC.